A selection of T cell receptor beta chains follows, all from one sample in a study of tumor-infiltrating lymphocytes in primary liver carcinoma. TCRdb ran MiXCR on the multiplex PCR reads and lists one entry per CDR3 protein. Counted here are approximately 80,000 distinct CDR3 sequences, 65% to 75% occurring once; the ten biggest clones make up roughly 28%. Sequenced sample: tumor-adjacent normal liver tissue. These receptors came from a man between 35 and 55 years old with primary liver carcinoma and hepatitis B virus infection. Both conserved end residues are trimmed from each CDR3. Fields, in order: V gene, J gene, CDR3 protein.

TRBV10-2,TRBJ1-5,ASSEPGFDQPQH
TRBV12-3/TRBV12-4,TRBJ2-5,ACSLSGVPETQY
TRBV6-6,TRBJ2-7,ASSHDTYGNYKQY
TRBV11-2,TRBJ2-1,ASSLGTGDYNEQF
TRBV11-2,TRBJ2-1,ASSAILCSYNEQS
TRBV4-1,TRBJ2-7,ASSQDRTGAALEQY
TRBV7-9,TRBJ2-7,ASSPKDRVNEQY
TRBV6-1,TRBJ2-1,ASRYRAGEQF
TRBV12-3/TRBV12-4,TRBJ1-5,VSSLSGIQPQH
TRBV7-8,TRBJ2-1,ASSLLGGSGRPNESF
TRBV9,TRBJ2-2,ASSVRRELGNGELF
TRBV7-8,TRBJ2-1,ASSDFGGTYNEQF
TRBV5-5,TRBJ1-3,ASSLGRLSGNIVY